The 4 T cell receptor beta chains below were found in one sample sequenced in a study of blood T cell repertoires in COVID-19. The data were produced by immunoSEQ multiplex PCR, yet TCRdb's version contains in-frame clones alone and is incomplete. The profile shows about 240,000 clones, approximately 85% of them singletons. Sequenced input: peripheral blood. The receptors originated from a woman younger than 45 with acute or convalescent COVID-19.

The CDR3 DNA reads TGTGCCAGCAGCTTACTGACTAGCGGGGGGGCGGAGCAGTTCTTC. It codes for CASSLLTSGGAEQFF. The rearrangement joins TRBV7-2 to TRBJ2-1; 14 nucleotides match TRBD2. The CDR3 is 15 amino acids. Germline loops: CDR1 SGHTA, CDR2 FQGNSA. Germline trimming cut 2 bases from V and 10 bases from J; bases unmatched to any gene: 4. Looking up the rest from reference TRBV7-2 and TRBJ2-1 gives the full variable domain: GAGVSQSPSNKVTEKGKDVELRCDPISGHTALYWYRQSLGQGLEFLIYFQGNSAPDKSGLPSDRFSAERTGGSVSTLTIQRTQQEDSAVYLCASSLLTSGGAEQFFGPGTRLTVL.

The rearrangement links TRBV19 to TRBJ1-1; D gene unclear. Trimming removed 0 bases from V and 2 bases from J, with 10 bases in between. The CDR3 is 15 residues long. Germline V CDR1 and CDR2: LNHDA, SQIVND (reference sequence). The CDR3: CASSIEVAVNTEAFF. The CDR3 region has the DNA TGTGCCAGTAGTATAGAAGTAGCGGTAAACACTGAAGCTTTCTTT.

The rearrangement links TRBV27 to TRBJ1-2; 10 bases align to TRBD1. V shed 6 bases, J shed 7 bases, and the junction held 11 bases outside the gene matches. The V gene's germline CDR1 is MNHEY and CDR2 SMNVEV (reference sequence). The CDR3 consists of 15 residues. As DNA, the CDR3 is TGTGCCAGCAGCCCCGGACAGGGGGTTCAGGGTGGCTACACCTTC. Amino acids: CASSPGQGVQGGYTF.

The chain has TRBV3-1 (or the pseudogene TRBV3-2) and TRBJ1-1; 10 nucleotides line up with TRBD1. The CDR3 is 15 residues long. The germline V gene encodes CDR1 LGHDT and CDR2 YNNKEL (reference sequence). V trimming: 4 bases; J trimming: 0 bases; junction bases outside the gene matches: 2. CDR3 residues: CASSLGTGVNTEAFF. The CDR3 DNA follows: TGTGCCAGCAGCCTCGGGACAGGGGTGAACACTGAAGCTTTCTTT.